This record covers a single T cell receptor (beta chain). This entry belongs to a study of blood T cell repertoires in COVID-19. For the study at large: Acute and convalescent COVID-19 samples came from the United States, Italy and Spain. T cells, B-cell-depleted T cells, or PBMCs provided the cDNA or gDNA that served as material.

Per the original methods: Researchers report that nucleated cell counts were estimated from reference gene primer amplification. Profiling relied on immunoSEQ multiplex PCR, and the TCRdb table lists in-frame clones only, not all of them. D and trimming were read from the DNA, whereas the V and J calls and clone size are those reported in that table. Seen here are roughly 90,000 clones, 87% observed once, and the top ten hold approximately 1%. The length of the CDR3 is 13 residues. V was pared by 7 bases and J by 4 bases, with 11 bases between. CDR1 and CDR2 from the germline V gene are MDHEN and SYDVKM.

The chain combines TRBV28 with TRBJ1-3; D remains ambiguous. The source material was peripheral blood. This clonotype was obtained from a human donor in a cohort sampled during active COVID-19. In DNA, the CDR3 is TGTGCCAGCAATACGGGTTACGGAAACACCATATATTTT. Translated: CASNTGYGNTIYF.